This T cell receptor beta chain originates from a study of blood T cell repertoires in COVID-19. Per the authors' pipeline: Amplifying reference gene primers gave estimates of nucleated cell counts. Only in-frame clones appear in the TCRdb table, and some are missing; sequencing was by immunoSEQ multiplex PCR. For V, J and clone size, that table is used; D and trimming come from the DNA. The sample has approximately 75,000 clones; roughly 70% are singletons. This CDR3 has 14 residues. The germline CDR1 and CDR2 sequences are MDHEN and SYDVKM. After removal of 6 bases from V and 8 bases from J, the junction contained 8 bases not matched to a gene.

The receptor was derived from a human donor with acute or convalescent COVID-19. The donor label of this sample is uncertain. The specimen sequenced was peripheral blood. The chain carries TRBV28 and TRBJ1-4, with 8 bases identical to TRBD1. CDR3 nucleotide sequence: TGTGCCAGCAGACTGACAGGGGCTCGAGAAAAACTGTTTTTT. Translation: CASRLTGAREKLFF.